The 21 T cell receptor beta chains presented below share a single source sample, sequenced in a study of blood T cells in healthy people across ages. A second PCR of roughly 7 to 11 cycles used a sample-barcoded 5' primer and a J-beta primer mix. Each CDR3 protein is one row after TCRdb ran MiXCR on the 5' RACE reads. Here the sample spans fewer than 950,000 distinct CDR3 sequences, 30% to 45% being singletons. Sequencing used blood. The receptors derive from a man aged 18 to 29 in good health.

The rearrangement uses TRBV18 and TRBJ2-7, with unresolved D. CDR1 is KGHSH, CDR2 LQKENI, per germline. V lost 6 bases and J 2 bases, leaving 17 bases between the germline ends. The CDR3 consists of 15 residues. The CDR3 DNA reads TGTGCCAGCTCTCCGCCCGCGGAAAGCCCCTACGAGCAGTACTTC. This sequence encodes CASSPPAESPYEQYF.

As for this clonotype: A much larger clone is a single base away; this may be a read error. This chain links TRBV12-3 or TRBV12-4 with TRBJ2-7, with D unresolved. The CDR3 is 15 residues long. CDR3: CASSLGPAISYGQYF. CDR3 in DNA: TGTGCCAGCAGTTTAGGACCGGCGATTAGCTACGGGCAGTACTTC.

This clonotype turned up a few times. The genes are TRBV20-1 and TRBJ1-1; 9 bases are a match to TRBD1. V gave up 3 bases and J gave up 5 bases; unmatched junction bases: 7. The CDR3 is made up of 14 amino acids. CDR1 DFQATT and CDR2 SNEGSKA come from the germline V gene (reference sequence). CDR3 sequence (DNA): TGCAGTGCTAGGAGCCGGGACAGGGTAACTGAAGCTTTCTTT. This gives the protein CSARSRDRVTEAFF.

The gene calls are TRBV3-1 and TRBJ2-7; 7 bases agree with TRBD1. Germline values: CDR1 LGHDT, CDR2 YNNKEL (reference sequence). CDR3 size: 14 residues. Trimming cost V 8 bases and J 2 bases; bases outside gene matches: 9. The CDR3 sequence is CASVPGQRTYEQYF. CDR3 in DNA: TGTGCCAGCGTTCCGGGACAGAGAACCTACGAGCAGTACTTC.

This clonotype was seen more than once but under ten times. The chain couples TRBV4-3 to TRBJ1-1; D is perhaps TRBD1 (6 bases). The CDR3 is 16 amino acids. The V gene lost 4 bases and the J gene lost 0 bases, with 15 bases spanning the gap. Germline CDR1 LGHNA, CDR2 YSLEER. Here the CDR3 reads CASSPSLTGMNTEAFF. The DNA of the CDR3 is TGCGCCAGCAGCCCCTCCTTGACAGGTATGAACACTGAAGCTTTCTTT.

This clonotype has a handful of counts. This chain connects TRBV15 to TRBJ2-3; TRBD2 agrees at 11 bases. The V gene end was trimmed by 0 bases and the J gene end by 7 bases; junction bases not matched to a gene: 9. Germline values: CDR1 LNHNV, CDR2 YYDKDF (reference sequence). The CDR3 runs to 17 residues. In nucleotides, the CDR3 is TGTGCCACCAGCAGAGATCAGGGACTAGCGGCACCATATACGCAGTATTTT. Translating it yields CATSRDQGLAAPYTQYF.

This clonotype was seen a handful of times. V usage is TRBV28 and J usage is TRBJ1-6; 9 nucleotides match TRBD1. The CDR3 is 13 amino acids. V gave up 11 bases and J gave up 7 bases; unmatched junction bases: 6. CDR1 MDHEN and CDR2 SYDVKM come from the germline V gene. DNA of the CDR3: TGTGCCGCCAGGGACAGGGCAAATTCACCCCTCCACTTT. It is translated as CAARDRANSPLHF. Full variable domain (outside the CDR3, taken from reference TRBV28 and TRBJ1-6): DVKVTQSSRYLVKRTGEKVFLECVQDMDHENMFWYRQDPGLGLRLIYFSYDVKMKEKGDIPEGYSVSREKKERFSLILESASTNQTSMYLCAARDRANSPLHFGNGTRLTVT.

This chain joins TRBV4-1 and TRBJ1-2, with D possibly matching TRBD1 (5 bases). V was shortened by 2 bases and J by 5 bases, with 9 bases between the two germline ends. CDR1 is MGHRA, CDR2 YSYEKL, per germline. There are 13 residues in the CDR3. CDR3 nucleotide sequence: TGCGCCAGCAGCCAATCCAGGGATTATGGCTACACCTTC. This sequence encodes CASSQSRDYGYTF.

The rearrangement links TRBV24-1 to TRBJ1-2, with TRBD1 as a possible D gene (5 bases). CDR1 KGHDR and CDR2 SFDVKD come from the germline V gene. The CDR3 sequence is 14 residues long. V dropped 5 bases and J dropped 4 bases, with 13 bases sitting between them. CDR3 protein: CATSARRVGYGYTF. For the CDR3, the DNA is TGTGCCACCAGTGCCCGCAGGGTCGGCTATGGCTACACCTTC.

This clonotype has ten or more counts. The J gene is TRBJ2-1, the V gene TRBV29-1, with unresolved D. The germline gives CDR1 SQVTM, CDR2 ANQGSEA. This CDR3 is built from 11 residues. V was trimmed by 2 bases and J by 7 bases, leaving 6 bases between them. For the CDR3, the DNA is TGCAGCGTTGAAAGGGATAATGAGCAGTTCTTC. Its protein product is CSVERDNEQFF.

As to this clonotype: A read error may be the cause here, since a much bigger clone is one base away. V is TRBV12-3 or TRBV12-4 and J is TRBJ2-3, with TRBD2 matching over 7 bases. The CDR3 consists of 16 residues. CDR3 loop: CVSSSRGRVSTDTQYF. The CDR3, as DNA: TGTGTCAGCAGTTCCCGAGGGAGGGTAAGCACAGATACGCAGTATTTT.

The genes are TRBV3-1 and TRBJ1-2; 9 bases map to TRBD1. Germline V gives CDR1 LGHDT, CDR2 YNNKEL (reference sequence). Trimming took 1 base from V and 6 from J; bases not matched to a gene: 6. CDR3 size: 15 residues. This chain's CDR3 is CASSQGRDRANGYTF. CDR3 sequence (DNA): TGTGCCAGCAGCCAAGGTCGGGACAGGGCCAATGGCTACACCTTC.

Only a few counts were recorded for this clonotype. This chain joins TRBV7-9 and TRBJ1-2, with a tentative D call TRBD1 (6 bases). The ends were cut back, 6 bases at V and 0 bases at J, with 17 bases in the middle. CDR1 SEHNR and CDR2 FQNEAQ come from the germline V gene (reference sequence). The CDR3 consists of 16 residues. CDR3 DNA: TGTGCCAGCAGTTCAAAAGACAGGACCACTAACTATGGCTACACCTTC. Amino acids: CASSSKDRTTNYGYTF.

Of note for this clonotype: A much larger clone lies a single base off, so this may be a read error. DNA of the CDR3: TGCACCAGCAGCCGGGAAATCTGGGGCTACGAGCAGTACTTC. Protein product: CTSSREIWGYEQYF. The chain couples TRBV5-1 to TRBJ2-7; a weak D match, TRBD2 (5 bases). Germline CDR1 reads SGHRS; CDR2 reads YFSETQ. The CDR3 runs 14 residues.

This clonotype has more than one count but fewer than ten. This chain connects TRBV5-8 to TRBJ1-1, with D possibly being TRBD1 (6 bases). CDR1 and CDR2 (germline): SGHTS, YDEGEE. This CDR3 region has 13 residues. V was shortened by 3 bases and J by 11 bases, with 17 bases between the two germline ends. The CDR3 sequence is CASSSSGARKAFF. Written as DNA, the CDR3 is TGTGCCAGCAGCTCGTCAGGGGCGAGGAAGGCTTTCTTT.

This clonotype was observed many times. The gene calls are TRBV12-3 or TRBV12-4 and TRBJ1-2; D is uncertain. This CDR3 is 13 amino acids long. Deletions cut 0 bases from V and 8 bases from J, with 10 bases between. The CDR3 sequence is CASSLAGGGGYTF. CDR3 bases: TGTGCCAGCAGTTTAGCCGGTGGAGGGGGCTACACCTTC.

This chain links TRBV15 with TRBJ1-5; D may be TRBD1 (6 bases). Germline CDR1 reads LNHNV; CDR2 reads YYDKDF (reference sequence). The CDR3 consists of 14 residues. V lost 5 bases, J lost 5 bases, and 13 bases lay in between. The chain's CDR3 is CATSGGTYDQPQHF. The CDR3 nucleotides read TGTGCCACCAGCGGAGGGACATACGATCAGCCCCAGCATTTT.

The table lists this clonotype with a few counts. The chain recombines TRBV7-2 with TRBJ2-1; D could derive from TRBD1 or TRBD2 (5 bases each). Trimming took off 1 base at V and 8 bases at J, with 12 bases between the two ends. There are 14 residues in the CDR3. Per the germline V gene, CDR1 is SGHTA and CDR2 is FQGNSA. The CDR3 reads CASSLVQGDHEQFF. CDR3 in DNA: TGTGCCAGCAGCTTAGTACAAGGGGACCATGAGCAGTTCTTC.

This clonotype came up many times. V and J are TRBV12-3 or TRBV12-4 and TRBJ1-5; D remains ambiguous. The CDR3 runs to 14 residues. V dropped 3 bases and J dropped 2 bases, with 8 bases sitting between them. The CDR3 sequence is CASSFSLGNQPQHF. CDR3 nucleotide sequence: TGTGCCAGCAGTTTCTCGTTGGGCAATCAGCCCCAGCATTTT.

This chain connects TRBV10-3 to TRBJ1-2; a possible D gene is TRBD1 (6 bases). There are 16 residues in the CDR3. Between the trimmed V and J ends, which lost 4 bases and 2 bases, there was a span of 17 bases. In germline, CDR1 is ENHRY, CDR2 SYGVKD. In DNA form, the CDR3 reads TGTGCCATCAGTGGGGTGAACAGGGCGACCAACTATGGCTACACCTTC. This gives the protein CAISGVNRATNYGYTF.

This clonotype was detected once. A much larger clone lies one base from this, so it may be a read error. The V gene is TRBV6-2 or TRBV6-3, the J gene TRBJ2-1; TRBD2 might be the D (5 bases). The CDR3 is made up of 16 amino acids. CDR1 is MNHEY, CDR2 SVGEGT, per germline. Trimming stripped 5 bases from V and 2 bases from J, with 16 bases between. The CDR3 sequence: CASSRERRGTYNEQFF. In DNA form, the CDR3 reads TGTGCCAGCAGTCGGGAACGACGGGGTACCTACAATGAGCAGTTCTTC.